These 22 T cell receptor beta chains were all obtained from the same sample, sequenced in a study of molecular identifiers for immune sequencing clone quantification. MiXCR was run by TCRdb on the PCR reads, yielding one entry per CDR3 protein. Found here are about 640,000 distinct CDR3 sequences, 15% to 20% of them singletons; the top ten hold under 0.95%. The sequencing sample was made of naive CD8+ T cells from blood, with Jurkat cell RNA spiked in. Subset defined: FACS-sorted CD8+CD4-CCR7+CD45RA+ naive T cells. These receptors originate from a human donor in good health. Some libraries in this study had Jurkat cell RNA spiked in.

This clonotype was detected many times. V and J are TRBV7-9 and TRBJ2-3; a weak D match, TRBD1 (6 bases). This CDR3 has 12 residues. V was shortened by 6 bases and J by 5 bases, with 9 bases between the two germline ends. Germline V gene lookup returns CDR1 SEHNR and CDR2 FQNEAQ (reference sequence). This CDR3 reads CASRGQRDTQYF. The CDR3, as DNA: TGTGCCAGCAGAGGACAGCGAGATACGCAGTATTTT.

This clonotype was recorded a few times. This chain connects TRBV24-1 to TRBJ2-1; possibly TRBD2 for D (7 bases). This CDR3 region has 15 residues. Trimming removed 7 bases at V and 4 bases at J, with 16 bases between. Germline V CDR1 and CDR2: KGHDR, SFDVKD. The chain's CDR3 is CATSIGGGFYNEQFF. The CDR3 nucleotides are TGTGCCACCAGCATAGGGGGGGGCTTTTACAATGAGCAGTTCTTC.

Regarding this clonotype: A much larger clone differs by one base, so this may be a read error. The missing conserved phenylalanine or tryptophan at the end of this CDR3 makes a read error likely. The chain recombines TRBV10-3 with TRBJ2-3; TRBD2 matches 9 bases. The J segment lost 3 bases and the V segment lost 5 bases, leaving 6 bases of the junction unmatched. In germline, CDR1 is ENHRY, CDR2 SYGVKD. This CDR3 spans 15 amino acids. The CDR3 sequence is CAISMGREGTDTQYL. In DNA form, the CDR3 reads TGTGCCATCAGTATGGGGCGGGAGGGGACAGATACGCAGTATTTG.

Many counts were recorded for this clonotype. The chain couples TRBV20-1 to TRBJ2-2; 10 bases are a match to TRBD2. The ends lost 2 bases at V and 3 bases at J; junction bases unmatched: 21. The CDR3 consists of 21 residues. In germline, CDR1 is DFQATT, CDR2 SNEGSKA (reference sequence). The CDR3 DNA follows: TGCAGTGCTAGAACCACTGGGGATACGGCTAGCGGGAGAGCCCACACCGGGGAGCTGTTTTTT. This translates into CSARTTGDTASGRAHTGELFF.

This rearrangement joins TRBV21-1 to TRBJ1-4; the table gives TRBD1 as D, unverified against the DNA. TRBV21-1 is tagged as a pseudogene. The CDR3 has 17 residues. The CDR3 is CASSKGQGFPTNEKLFF. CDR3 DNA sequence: TGTGCCAGCAGCAAGGGACAGGGGTTTCCAACTAATGAAAAACTGTTTTTT.

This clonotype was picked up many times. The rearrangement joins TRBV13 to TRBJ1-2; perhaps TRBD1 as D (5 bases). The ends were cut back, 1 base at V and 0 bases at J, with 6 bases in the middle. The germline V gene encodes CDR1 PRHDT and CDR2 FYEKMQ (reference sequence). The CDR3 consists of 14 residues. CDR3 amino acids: CASSLEGANYGYTF. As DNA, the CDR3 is TGTGCCAGCAGCTTAGAAGGGGCTAACTATGGCTACACCTTC. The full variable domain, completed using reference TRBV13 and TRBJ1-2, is AAGVIQSPRHLIKEKRETATLKCYPIPRHDTVYWYQQGPGQDPQFLISFYEKMQSDKGSIPDRFSAQQFSDYHSELNMSSLELGDSALYFCASSLEGANYGYTFGSGTRLTVV.

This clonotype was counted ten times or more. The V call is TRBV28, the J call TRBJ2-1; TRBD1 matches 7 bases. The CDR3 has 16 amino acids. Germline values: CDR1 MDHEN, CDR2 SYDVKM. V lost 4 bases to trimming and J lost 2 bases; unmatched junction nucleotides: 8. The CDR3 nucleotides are TGTGCCAGCAGTTCCCGGGACAGCTCTACCTACAATGAGCAGTTCTTC. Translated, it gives CASSSRDSSTYNEQFF.

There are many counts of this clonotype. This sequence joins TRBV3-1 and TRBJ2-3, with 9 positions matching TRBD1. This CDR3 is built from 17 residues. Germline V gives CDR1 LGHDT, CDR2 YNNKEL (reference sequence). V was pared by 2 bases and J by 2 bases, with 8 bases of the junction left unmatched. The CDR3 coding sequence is TGTGCCAGCAGCCAATCGACAGGGGGAGCGTCCACAGATACGCAGTATTTT. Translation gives CASSQSTGGASTDTQYF.

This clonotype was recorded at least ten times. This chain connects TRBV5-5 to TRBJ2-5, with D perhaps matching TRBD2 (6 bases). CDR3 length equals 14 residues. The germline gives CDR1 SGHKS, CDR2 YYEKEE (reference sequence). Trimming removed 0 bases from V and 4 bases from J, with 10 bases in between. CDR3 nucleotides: TGTGCCAGCAGCTTGGAGCCCGGGGGAGAGACCCAGTACTTC. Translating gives CASSLEPGGETQYF.

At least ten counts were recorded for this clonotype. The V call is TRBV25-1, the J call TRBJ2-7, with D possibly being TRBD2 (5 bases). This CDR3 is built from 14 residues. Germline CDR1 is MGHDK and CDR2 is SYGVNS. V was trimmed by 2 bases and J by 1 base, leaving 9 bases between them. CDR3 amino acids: CASSERGLSYEQYF. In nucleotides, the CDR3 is TGTGCCAGCAGTGAAAGAGGACTGTCCTACGAGCAGTACTTC.

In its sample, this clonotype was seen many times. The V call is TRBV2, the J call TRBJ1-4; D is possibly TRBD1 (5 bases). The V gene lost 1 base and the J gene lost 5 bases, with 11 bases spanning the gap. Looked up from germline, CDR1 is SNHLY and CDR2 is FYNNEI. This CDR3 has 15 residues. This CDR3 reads CASSEGVRVNEKLFF. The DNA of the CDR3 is TGTGCCAGCAGTGAAGGTGTCAGGGTAAATGAAAAACTGTTTTTT.

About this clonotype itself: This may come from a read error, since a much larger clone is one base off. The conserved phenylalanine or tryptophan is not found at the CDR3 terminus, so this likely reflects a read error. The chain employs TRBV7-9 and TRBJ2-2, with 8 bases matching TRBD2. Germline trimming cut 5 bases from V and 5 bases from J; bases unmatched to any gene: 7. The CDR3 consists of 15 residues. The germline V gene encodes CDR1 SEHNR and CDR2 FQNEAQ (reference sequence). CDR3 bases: TGTGCCAGCAGCCTACCGACTAGCGAGACCGGGGAGCTGTTTTCT. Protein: CASSLPTSETGELFS.

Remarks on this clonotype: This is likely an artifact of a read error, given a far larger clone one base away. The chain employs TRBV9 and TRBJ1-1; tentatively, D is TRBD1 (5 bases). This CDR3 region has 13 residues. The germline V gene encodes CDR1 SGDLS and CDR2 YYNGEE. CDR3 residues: CAGSIGGGTEAFF. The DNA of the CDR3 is TGTGCCGGCAGCATCGGCGGGGGGACTGAAGCTTTCTTT.

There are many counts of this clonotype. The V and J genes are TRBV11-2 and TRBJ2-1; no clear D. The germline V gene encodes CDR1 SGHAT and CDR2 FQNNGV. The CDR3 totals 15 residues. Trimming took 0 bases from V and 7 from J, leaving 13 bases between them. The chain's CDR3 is CASSLEGNPRNEQFF. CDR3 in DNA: TGTGCCAGCAGCTTAGAGGGGAACCCGCGGAATGAGCAGTTCTTC.

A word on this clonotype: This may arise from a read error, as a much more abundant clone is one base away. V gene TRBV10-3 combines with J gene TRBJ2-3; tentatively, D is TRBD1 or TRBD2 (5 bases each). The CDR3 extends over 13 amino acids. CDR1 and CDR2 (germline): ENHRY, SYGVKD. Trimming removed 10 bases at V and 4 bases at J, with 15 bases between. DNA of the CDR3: TGTGCCACCAACATCTTGGGGGCAGATACGCAGTATTTT. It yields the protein CATNILGADTQYF.

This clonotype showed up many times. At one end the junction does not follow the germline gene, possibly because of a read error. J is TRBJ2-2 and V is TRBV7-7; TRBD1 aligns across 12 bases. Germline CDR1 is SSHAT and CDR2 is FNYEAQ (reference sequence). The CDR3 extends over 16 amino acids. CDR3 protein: CASSFGTGGASGELFF. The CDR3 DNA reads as TGTGCTAGCAGCTTTGGGACAGGGGGCGCCTCTGGGGAGCTGTTTTTT.

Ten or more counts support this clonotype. The CDR3: CASSPLEIQPLEQYF. CDR3 coding DNA: TGTGCCAGCAGCCCCCTGGAAATACAGCCCCTCGAGCAGTACTTC. The chain couples TRBV7-9 to TRBJ2-7, with unresolved D. The germline gives CDR1 SEHNR, CDR2 FQNEAQ (reference sequence). This CDR3 has 15 amino acids. V was shortened by 5 bases and J by 6 bases, with 20 bases between the two germline ends. The full variable domain, with the rest looked up from reference TRBV7-9 and TRBJ2-7, is DTGVSQNPRHKITKRGQNVTFRCDPISEHNRLYWYRQTLGQGPEFLTYFQNEAQLEKSRLLSDRFSAERPKGSFSTLEIQRTEQGDSAMYLCASSPLEIQPLEQYFGPGTRLTVT.

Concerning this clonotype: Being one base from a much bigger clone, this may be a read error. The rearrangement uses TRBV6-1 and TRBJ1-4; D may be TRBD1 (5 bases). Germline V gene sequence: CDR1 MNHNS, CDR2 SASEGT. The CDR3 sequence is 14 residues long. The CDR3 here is CASNPVVLGEKLVF. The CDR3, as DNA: TGTGCCAGCAATCCCGTCGTTTTGGGGGAAAAACTGGTTTTT.

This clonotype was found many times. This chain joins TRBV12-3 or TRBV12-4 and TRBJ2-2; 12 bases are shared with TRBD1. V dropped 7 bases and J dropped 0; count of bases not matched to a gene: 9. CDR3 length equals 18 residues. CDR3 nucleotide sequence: TGTGCCAGCATCTCCGGGACAGGGGGCATTTCGAACACCGGGGAGCTGTTTTTT. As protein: CASISGTGGISNTGELFF.

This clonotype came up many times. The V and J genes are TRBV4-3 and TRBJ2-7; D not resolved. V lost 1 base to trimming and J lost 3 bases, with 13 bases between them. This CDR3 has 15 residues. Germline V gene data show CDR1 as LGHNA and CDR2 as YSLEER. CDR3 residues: CASSQGLGLFYEQYF. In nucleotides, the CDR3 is TGCGCCAGCAGCCAAGGTCTAGGGTTGTTCTACGAGCAGTACTTC.

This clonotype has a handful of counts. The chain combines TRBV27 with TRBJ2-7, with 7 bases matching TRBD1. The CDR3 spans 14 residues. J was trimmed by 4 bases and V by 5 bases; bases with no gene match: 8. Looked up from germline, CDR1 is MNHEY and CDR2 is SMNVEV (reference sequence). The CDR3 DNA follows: TGTGCCAGCAGTAGAGGGGACAGACATTACGAGCAGTACTTC. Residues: CASSRGDRHYEQYF.

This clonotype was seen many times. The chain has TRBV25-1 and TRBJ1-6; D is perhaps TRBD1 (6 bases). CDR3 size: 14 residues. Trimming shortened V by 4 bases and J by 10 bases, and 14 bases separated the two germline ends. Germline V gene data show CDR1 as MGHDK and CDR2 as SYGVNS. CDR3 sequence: CASSGYRAGSPLHF. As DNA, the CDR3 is TGTGCCAGCAGTGGATACAGGGCTGGGTCACCCCTCCACTTT.